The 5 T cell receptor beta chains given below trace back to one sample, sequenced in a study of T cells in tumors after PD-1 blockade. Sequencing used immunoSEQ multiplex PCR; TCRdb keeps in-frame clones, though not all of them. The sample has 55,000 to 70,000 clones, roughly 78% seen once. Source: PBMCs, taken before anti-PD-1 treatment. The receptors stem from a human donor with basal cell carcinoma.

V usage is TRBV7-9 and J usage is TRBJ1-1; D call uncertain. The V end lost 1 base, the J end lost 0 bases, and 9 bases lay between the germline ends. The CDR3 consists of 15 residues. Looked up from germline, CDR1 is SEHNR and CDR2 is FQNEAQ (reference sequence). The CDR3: CASSLEGWVNTEAFF. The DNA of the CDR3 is TGTGCCAGCAGCTTAGAGGGTTGGGTGAACACTGAAGCTTTCTTT.

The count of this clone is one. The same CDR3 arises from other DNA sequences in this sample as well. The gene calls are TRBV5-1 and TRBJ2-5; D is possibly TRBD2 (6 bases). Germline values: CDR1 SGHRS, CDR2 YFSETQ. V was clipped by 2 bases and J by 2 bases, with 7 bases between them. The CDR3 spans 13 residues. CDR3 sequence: CASSFSGQETQYF. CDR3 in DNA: TGCGCCAGCAGCTTCAGCGGGCAAGAGACCCAGTACTTC. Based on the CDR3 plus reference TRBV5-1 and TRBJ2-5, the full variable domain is KAGVTQTPRYLIKTRGQQVTLSCSPISGHRSVSWYQQTPGQGLQFLFEYFSETQRNKGNFPGRFSGRQFSNSRSEMNVSTLELGDSALYLCASSFSGQETQYFGPGTRLLVL.

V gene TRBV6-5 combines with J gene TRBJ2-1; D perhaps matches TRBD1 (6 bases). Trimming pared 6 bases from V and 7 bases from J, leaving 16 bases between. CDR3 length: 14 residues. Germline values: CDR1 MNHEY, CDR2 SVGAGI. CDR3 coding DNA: TGTGCCAGCAGCAGGGGCCCCACGGGGAATGAGCAGTTCTTC. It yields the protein CASSRGPTGNEQFF.

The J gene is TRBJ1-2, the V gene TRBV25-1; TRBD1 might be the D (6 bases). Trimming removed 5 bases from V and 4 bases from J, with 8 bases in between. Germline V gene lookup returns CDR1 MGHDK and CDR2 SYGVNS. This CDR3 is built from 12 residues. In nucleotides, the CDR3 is TGTGCCAGCAGTAAACAGGGCTATGGCTACACCTTC. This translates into CASSKQGYGYTF.

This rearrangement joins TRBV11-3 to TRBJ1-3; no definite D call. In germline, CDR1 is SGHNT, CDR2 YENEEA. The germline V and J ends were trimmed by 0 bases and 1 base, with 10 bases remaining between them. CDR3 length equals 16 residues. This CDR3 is CASSLDPGQSGNTIYF. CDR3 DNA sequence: TGTGCCAGCAGCTTAGATCCTGGTCAGTCTGGAAACACCATATATTTT.